This T cell receptor (beta chain) was recovered during a study of regulatory T cells in long-lasting Graves disease. The time point here: newly diagnosed GD, antithyroid drugs for less than 3 months. Isolated PBMC RNA provided the starting material for the TCR library. This clonotype was counted many times. CDR3 regions were amplified by Arm-PCR using iRepertoire HTBI primers to build TCR beta libraries. One entry per CDR3 protein, called by TCRdb with MiXCR from the multiplex PCR reads. The sample yields roughly 510,000 distinct CDR3 sequences, 15% to 20% seen once. V lost 7 bases and J 3 bases, leaving 25 bases between the germline ends. CDR1 is SNHLY, CDR2 FYNNEI, per germline. The CDR3 sequence is 18 residues long. The same data also went into a second study, on T cells in Graves' hyperthyroidism and ophthalmopathy. This second study notes: Blood also showed most of the thyroid clonotypes that were expanded above 0.001.

This receptor was taken from a man younger than 35 with Graves disease. V gene TRBV2 combines with J gene TRBJ2-1, with D unclear. The sample here was peripheral blood mononuclear cells (PBMCs), taken at new diagnosis, from a patient treated with antithyroid drugs. The CDR3 DNA reads TGTGCCAGCATAAGGCGTGGGGTACAGCGAAGCATCTACAATGAGCAGTTCTTC. The encoded protein is CASIRRGVQRSIYNEQFF. The full variable domain, completed using reference TRBV2 and TRBJ2-1, is EPEVTQTPSHQVTQMGQEVILRCVPISNHLYFYWYRQILGQKVEFLVSFYNNEISEKSEIFDDQFSVERPDGSNFTLKIRSTKLEDSAMYFCASIRRGVQRSIYNEQFFGPGTRLTVL.